A selection of T cell receptor beta chains follows, all from one sample in a study of human T cells and chemical hapten exposure. TCRdb recomputed calls from the RACE reads with MiXCR, one row per CDR3 protein. The repertoire holds about 40,000 distinct CDR3 sequences, with approximately 3.3% as singletons. Material: whole blood, obtained in connection with sensitization to the hapten diphenylcyclopropenone (DPC). The receptors were gathered from a middle-aged man with alopecia areata. Some clones in this sample may be carry-over from other donors' samples. Each CDR3 is given with its conserved first and last residue. D genes are given only for firm matches. A row's size may be missing; if present it is once, few, many or a size class.

j_call clone_size d_call v_call cdr3_nt cdr3_aa
TRBJ1-1 once - TRBV4-2 TGTACCAGCAGCCAAGAGCAGCTTGGGAGCACTGAAGCTTTCTTT CTSSQEQLGSTEAFF
TRBJ2-2 many TRBD2 TRBV6-6 TGTGCCAGCAGTTACTCGCGCGGGAGCACCGGGGAGCTGTTTTTT CASSYSRGSTGELFF
TRBJ2-7 many TRBD1 TRBV28 TGTGCCAGCAGTCTGGGACAGGTCATGGTCTACGAGCAGTACTTC CASSLGQVMVYEQYF
TRBJ2-7 many - TRBV12-3/TRBV12-4 TGTGCCAGCAGGTCGGGACATGCCTACGAGCAGTACTTC CASRSGHAYEQYF
TRBJ2-3 many - TRBV5-5 TGTGCCAGCAGCTTGGGACTTGATACGCAGTATTTT CASSLGLDTQYF
TRBJ1-6 many - TRBV27 TGTGCCAGCAGTTCGGTATCCTATAATTCACCCCTCCACTTT CASSSVSYNSPLHF
TRBJ1-2 many - TRBV20-1 TGCAGTGCTAGGGCGCCGGACAGTGGCTACACCTTC CSARAPDSGYTF
TRBJ2-7 many TRBD2 TRBV20-1 TGCAGTGCTCCCCGCTCTAGTAGCGGGAGGGCCCACGAGCAGTACTTC CSAPRSSSGRAHEQYF
TRBJ2-1 many TRBD2 TRBV7-6 TGTGCCAGCAGCCCCGGACTAGCGGGAGGAAGAACACACTATGAGCAGTTCTTC CASSPGLAGGRTHYEQFF
TRBJ2-4 many TRBD2 TRBV20-1 TGCAGTGCTAGATCCCCGACTAGCGGCCTAAAAAACATTCAGTACTTC CSARSPTSGLKNIQYF
TRBJ2-3 - TRBD2 TRBV20-1 TGCAGTGCTAGAGATCCTGGGACTAGCGGCGGCACAGATACGCAGTATTTT CSARDPGTSGGTDTQYF
TRBJ2-1 many - TRBV20-1 TGCAGTGCCAAAGGATCTCCGGTGGAGGGTATACGTGAGCAGTTCTTC CSAKGSPVEGIREQFF
TRBJ1-4 many TRBD1 TRBV28 TGTGCCAGCAGATATTCAGGGGGCGTCTGGGGGGAAAAACTGTTTTTT CASRYSGGVWGEKLFF
TRBJ1-1 many - TRBV9 TGTGCCAGCAGCCAGGGAACGAACACTGAAGCTTTCTTT CASSQGTNTEAFF
TRBJ2-3 many TRBD2 TRBV6-6 TGTGCCAGCAGTTACTCGAGGACTAGCGCTCGCACAGATACGCAGTATTTT CASSYSRTSARTDTQYF
TRBJ2-7 many TRBD1 TRBV20-1 TGCAGTGCTAGGGACAGGGGGTACGAGCAGTACTTC CSARDRGYEQYF
TRBJ2-3 many TRBD1 TRBV3-1 TGTGCCAGCAGCCAAGCCAGGGGGCGCGGAGCAGATACGCAGTATTTT CASSQARGRGADTQYF
TRBJ1-1 many - TRBV5-1 TGCGCCAGCAGCGTCGGGCCCTTGGGCACTGAAGCTTTCTTT CASSVGPLGTEAFF
TRBJ2-1 many TRBD1 TRBV24-1 TGTGCCACCAGTACCTCCGGGACAGGGGGCTTCGATGAGCAGTTCTTC CATSTSGTGGFDEQFF
TRBJ2-5 many TRBD2 TRBV10-3 TGTGCCATCAGCTTAGCGGGAGAAGGAGAGACCCAGTACTTC CAISLAGEGETQYF
TRBJ1-5 many - TRBV7-2 TGTGCCAGCAGCTTGGCGATGGCAGGGAGGCAGCCCCAGCATTTT CASSLAMAGRQPQHF
TRBJ2-1 many TRBD1 TRBV19 TGTGCCAGTAGTACTCAAGGGACAGGGAGCAAGGGGCAGTTCTTC CASSTQGTGSKGQFF
TRBJ1-2 many TRBD1 TRBV27 TGTGCCAGCAGTTTACTGGGGACAGCCTCTAACTATGGCTACACCTTC CASSLLGTASNYGYTF
TRBJ2-7 few - TRBV28 TGTGCCAGCCACCTCGCTGGGGGATCCAGCTCCTACGAGCAGTACTTC CASHLAGGSSSYEQYF
TRBJ2-3 many - TRBV5-1 TGCGCCGGGAGAGCGGGTCTTGCCCGGGATACGCAGTATTTT CAGRAGLARDTQYF
TRBJ2-7 many TRBD1 TRBV20-1 TGCAGTGCTTGCAGCCCGGACAGGGGACCCTACGAGCAGTACTTC CSACSPDRGPYEQYF
TRBJ2-1 few TRBD2 TRBV3-1 TGTGCCAGCAGCCTGGGGGGGATACTTAACAATGAGCAGTTCTTC CASSLGGILNNEQFF
TRBJ2-6 many - TRBV4-2 TGTGCCAGCAGCGAAAGAGGGGGAGGGGCCTTGCCTGGGGCCAACGTCCTGACTTTC CASSERGGGALPGANVLTF
TRBJ2-3 few - TRBV7-2 TGTGCCAGCCTTACCGCCCCCTCTTCGGAAGATACGCAGTATTTT CASLTAPSSEDTQYF
TRBJ2-1 many - TRBV6-2/TRBV6-3 TGTGCCAGCAGTTATAACAGGGCAGGTGAGCAGTTCTTC CASSYNRAGEQFF
TRBJ2-3 many TRBD2 TRBV28 TGTGCCAGCAGATCCGAGCGGGAGCGCCATTATACGCAGTATTTT CASRSERERHYTQYF
TRBJ1-1 many - TRBV12-3/TRBV12-4 TGTGCCAGCAGTATGAACACTGAAGCTTTCTTT CASSMNTEAFF
TRBJ2-7 many - TRBV27 TGTGCCAGCAGTCCTTCACAGGGATTCAACGAGCAGTACTTC CASSPSQGFNEQYF
TRBJ1-2 many - TRBV18 TGTGCCAGCTCACAACCGTCGACAGGAGCCCTTAACTATGGCTACACCTTC CASSQPSTGALNYGYTF
TRBJ2-3 many TRBD2 TRBV7-3 TGTGCCAGCAGCCCCCACCCCTACTCGCGGGACTACGCAGATACGCAGTATTTT CASSPHPYSRDYADTQYF
TRBJ2-7 many TRBD2 TRBV20-1 TGCAGTGCTAGGTTCTCAGCGGGAGGATCCGGCGAGCAGTACTTC CSARFSAGGSGEQYF
TRBJ2-2 many - TRBV28 TGTGCCAGCAGTTTATTTTATACCAGCGGACCCACCAACACCGGGGAGCTGTTTTTT CASSLFYTSGPTNTGELFF
TRBJ2-3 medium-sized - TRBV6-6 TGTGCCAGCAGTTCTGCAGATACGCAGTATTTT CASSSADTQYF
TRBJ2-3 many - TRBV5-1 TGCGCCAGCAGCTCATCCGACAGGCGCGCCACAGATACGCAGTATTTT CASSSSDRRATDTQYF
TRBJ2-6 many TRBD1 TRBV14 TGTGCCAGCAGCCCCGGGACAGTCCCCCGTGGGGCCAACGTCCTGACTTTC CASSPGTVPRGANVLTF
TRBJ1-5 many - TRBV12-3/TRBV12-4 TGTGCCAGCAGTCAGGGAAATCAGCCCCAGCATTTT CASSQGNQPQHF
TRBJ2-1 - TRBD2 TRBV27 TGTGCCAGCAGTTTGGGGAGCGGGAGGAGGGACAATGAGCAGTTCTTC CASSLGSGRRDNEQFF
TRBJ1-4 few - TRBV7-3 TGTGCCAGCAAATGCAATGAAAAACTGTTTTTT CASKCNEKLFF
TRBJ2-6 many TRBD1 TRBV7-9 TGTGCCAGCAGCATGAGTGGGACAGGGGGCACCGGGGCCAACGTCCTGACTTTC CASSMSGTGGTGANVLTF
TRBJ1-1 many - TRBV28 TGTGCCAGCAGTCTATCGATTGAAGCTTTCTTT CASSLSIEAFF
TRBJ2-7 many - TRBV7-8 TGTGCCAGCAGCTTAGGTCTAGAGGTCCACGAGCAGTACTTC CASSLGLEVHEQYF
TRBJ1-1 many - TRBV6-1 TGTGCCAGCAGTGAAGAAGGGGGGGGGGCCGGTGAAGCTTTCTTT CASSEEGGGAGEAFF
TRBJ2-6 many - TRBV4-2 TGTGCCAGCAGCCAAGATAGGCGTGCCACCCGCGGCTTGGTGTCTGGGGCCAACGTCCTGACTTTC CASSQDRRATRGLVSGANVLTF
TRBJ2-2 many - TRBV24-1 TGTGCCACCGGAACCACAGGGTTCACCGGGGAGCTGTTTTTT CATGTTGFTGELFF
TRBJ1-1 many - TRBV12-3/TRBV12-4 TGTGCCAGCAGTTTAGCGGATCTTGTTCGGAACACTGAAGCTTTCTTT CASSLADLVRNTEAFF
TRBJ2-7 many - TRBV28 TGTGCCAGCACCCCCTTAGGGGGGGGGGCCTACGAGCAGTACTTC CASTPLGGGAYEQYF
TRBJ1-5 many TRBD1 TRBV4-1 TGCGCCAGCAGCCAACCCGGGACAGGAGCTGGCCAGCCCCAGCATTTT CASSQPGTGAGQPQHF
TRBJ1-2 many - TRBV6-6 TGTGCCAGCAGTTACGGCTCTAGGAGAGTAGCAGGCTATGGCTACACCTTC CASSYGSRRVAGYGYTF